A selection of T cell receptor beta chains follows, all from one sample in a study of blood T cell repertoires in COVID-19. Method: immunoSEQ multiplex PCR; TCRdb's copy keeps in-frame clones and lacks some. The data hold about 250,000 clones, with approximately 86% observed a single time. Sample: peripheral blood. The receptors stem from a woman aged 60 to 75 who had recovered from COVID-19. Both conserved end residues are part of each CDR3. A D gene is named only where the DNA matches it firmly. The size field is filled for only some rows; it gives once, few, many or a size class.

cdr3_aa,cdr3_nt,clone_size,j_call,v_call,d_call
CASSRDTTTYEQYF,TGTGCCAGCAGCAGGGACACTACGACCTACGAGCAGTACTTC,-,TRBJ2-7,TRBV9,-
CASSYSGTSFWETQYF,TGTGCCAGCAGTTACTCGGGCACCAGCTTCTGGGAGACCCAGTACTTC,-,TRBJ2-5,TRBV6-5,-
CASRSTGGQETQYF,TGCGCCAGCAGGTCGACAGGGGGGCAAGAGACCCAGTACTTC,-,TRBJ2-5,TRBV5-1,TRBD1
CASPPDGHEKLFF,TGTGCCAGCCCTCCCGATGGACACGAAAAACTGTTTTTT,-,TRBJ1-4,TRBV7-9,-
CASSSHGRRRGYGYTF,TGTGCCAGCAGTTCTCATGGACGGCGCCGAGGGTATGGCTACACCTTC,-,TRBJ1-2,TRBV28,-
CASSQEASGGTIYF,TGCGCCAGCAGCCAAGAGGCCTCCGGGGGCACCATATATTTT,-,TRBJ1-3,TRBV4-3,-
CATKGNTIYF,TGTGCCACCAAAGGAAACACCATATATTTT,-,TRBJ1-3,TRBV28,-
CASSSIAGGPQTQYF,TGTGCCAGTAGTAGTATCGCGGGGGGGCCTCAGACCCAGTACTTC,-,TRBJ2-5,TRBV19,TRBD2
CASSWARELLYEQYF,TGTGCCAGCAGCTGGGCCCGGGAGTTGCTCTACGAGCAGTACTTC,-,TRBJ2-7,TRBV5-6,-
CASRTGLINSPLHF,TGTGCCAGCAGGACCGGACTGATTAATTCACCCCTCCACTTT,-,TRBJ1-6,TRBV28,-
CASSLGGDTGELFF,TGTGCCAGCAGCCTAGGGGGAGACACCGGGGAGCTGTTTTTT,-,TRBJ2-2,TRBV9,-
CASRDANRGYEQYF,TGTGCCAGCAGAGACGCAAACCGCGGGTACGAGCAGTACTTC,-,TRBJ2-7,TRBV5-4,-
CAISGTGSYGEQYF,TGTGCCATCAGTGGGACAGGGTCTTATGGCGAGCAGTACTTC,-,TRBJ2-7,TRBV10-3,TRBD1
CASSPPTGLNTEAFF,TGTGCCAGCAGCCCCCCAACAGGGTTGAACACTGAAGCTTTCTTT,-,TRBJ1-1,TRBV2,-
CATSLASGGDEQYF,TGTGCCACCAGCCTCGCATCGGGTGGCGACGAGCAGTACTTC,-,TRBJ2-7,TRBV15,-
CASSQDRRVTYNEQFF,TGTGCCAGCAGCCAAGATAGGCGGGTTACCTACAATGAGCAGTTCTTC,-,TRBJ2-1,TRBV3-1/TRBV3-2,-
CASSVTGTGAYEQYF,TGTGCCAGTAGCGTAACCGGGACAGGGGCCTACGAGCAGTACTTC,-,TRBJ2-7,TRBV19,TRBD1
CASGLWQGETQYF,TGTGCTAGTGGTTTGTGGCAGGGGGAGACCCAGTACTTC,-,TRBJ2-5,TRBV12-5,-
CASSLEPGQGAGGYTF,TGTGCCAGCAGCTTAGAACCGGGACAGGGGGCTGGGGGCTACACCTTC,-,TRBJ1-2,TRBV11-2,TRBD1
CASSSQGANSPLHF,TGCGCCAGCAGCTCACAGGGGGCCAATTCACCCCTCCACTTT,once,TRBJ1-6,TRBV5-1,TRBD1